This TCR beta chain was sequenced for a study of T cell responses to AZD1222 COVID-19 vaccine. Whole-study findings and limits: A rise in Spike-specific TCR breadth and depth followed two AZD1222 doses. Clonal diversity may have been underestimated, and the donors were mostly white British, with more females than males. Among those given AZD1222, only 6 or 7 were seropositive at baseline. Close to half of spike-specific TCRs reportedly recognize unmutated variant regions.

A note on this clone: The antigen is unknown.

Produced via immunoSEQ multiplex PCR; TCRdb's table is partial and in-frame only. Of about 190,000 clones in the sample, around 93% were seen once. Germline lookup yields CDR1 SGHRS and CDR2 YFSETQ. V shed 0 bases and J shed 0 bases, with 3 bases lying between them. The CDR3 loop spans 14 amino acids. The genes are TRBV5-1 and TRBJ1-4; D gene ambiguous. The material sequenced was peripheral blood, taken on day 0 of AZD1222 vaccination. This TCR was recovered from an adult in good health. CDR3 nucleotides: TGCGCCAGCAGCTTGGGTACAACTAATGAAAAACTGTTTTTT. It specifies CASSLGTTNEKLFF.